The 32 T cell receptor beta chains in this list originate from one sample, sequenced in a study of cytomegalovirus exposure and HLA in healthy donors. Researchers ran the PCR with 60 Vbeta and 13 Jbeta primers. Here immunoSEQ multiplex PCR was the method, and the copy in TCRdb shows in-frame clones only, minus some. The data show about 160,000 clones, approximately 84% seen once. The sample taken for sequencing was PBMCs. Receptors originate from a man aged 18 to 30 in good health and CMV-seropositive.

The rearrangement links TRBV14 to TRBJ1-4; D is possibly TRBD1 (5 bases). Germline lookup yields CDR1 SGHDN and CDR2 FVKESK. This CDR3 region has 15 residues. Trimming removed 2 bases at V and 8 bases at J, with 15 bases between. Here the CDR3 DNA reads TGTGCCAGCAGCCAACGGCAGGGTGGTAGAGAAAAACTGTTTTTT. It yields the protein CASSQRQGGREKLFF.

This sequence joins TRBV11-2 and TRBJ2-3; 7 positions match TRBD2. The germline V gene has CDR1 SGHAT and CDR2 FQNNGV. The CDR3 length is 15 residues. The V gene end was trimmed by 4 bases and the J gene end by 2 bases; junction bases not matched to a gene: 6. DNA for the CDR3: TGTGCCAGCAGCTATTGGGAGGGCCCCACAGATACGCAGTATTTT. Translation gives CASSYWEGPTDTQYF.

CDR3: CASSQSSGGRNEQFF. Written as DNA, the CDR3 is TGCGCCAGCAGCCAGTCTAGCGGGGGCCGGAATGAGCAGTTCTTC. The chain combines TRBV4-3 with TRBJ2-1; TRBD2 matches at 10 bases. Germline trimming cut 3 bases from V and 7 bases from J; bases unmatched to any gene: 6. Per the germline V gene, CDR1 is LGHNA and CDR2 is YSLEER. CDR3 length: 15 amino acids.

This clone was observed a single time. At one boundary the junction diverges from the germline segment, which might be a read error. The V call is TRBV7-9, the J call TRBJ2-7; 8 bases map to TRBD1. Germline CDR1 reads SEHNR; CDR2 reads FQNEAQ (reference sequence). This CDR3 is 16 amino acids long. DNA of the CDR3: TGTTCCAGCAGCCCAAGGACAGGGAAGTTTGTCTACGAGCAGTACTTC. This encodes CSSSPRTGKFVYEQYF.

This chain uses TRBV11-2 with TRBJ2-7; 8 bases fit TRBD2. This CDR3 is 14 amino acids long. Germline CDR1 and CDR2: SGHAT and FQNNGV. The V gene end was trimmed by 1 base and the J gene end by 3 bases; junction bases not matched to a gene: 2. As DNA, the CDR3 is TGTGCCAGCAGCTTAGTCGGGGGGGTCTACGAGCAGTACTTC. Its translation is CASSLVGGVYEQYF.

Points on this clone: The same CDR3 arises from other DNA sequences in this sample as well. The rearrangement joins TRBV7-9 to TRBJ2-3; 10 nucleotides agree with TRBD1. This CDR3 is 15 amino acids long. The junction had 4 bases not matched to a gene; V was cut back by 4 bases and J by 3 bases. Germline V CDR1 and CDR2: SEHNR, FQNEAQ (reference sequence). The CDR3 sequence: CASSSWTGGTDTQYF. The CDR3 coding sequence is TGTGCCAGCAGCTCCTGGACAGGGGGGACAGATACGCAGTATTTT.

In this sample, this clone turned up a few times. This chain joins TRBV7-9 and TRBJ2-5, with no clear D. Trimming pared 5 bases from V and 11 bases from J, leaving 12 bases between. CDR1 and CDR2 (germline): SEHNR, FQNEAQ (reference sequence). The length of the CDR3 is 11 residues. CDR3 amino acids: CASSPDSLQYF. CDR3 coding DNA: TGTGCCAGCAGCCCAGACTCGCTTCAGTACTTC.

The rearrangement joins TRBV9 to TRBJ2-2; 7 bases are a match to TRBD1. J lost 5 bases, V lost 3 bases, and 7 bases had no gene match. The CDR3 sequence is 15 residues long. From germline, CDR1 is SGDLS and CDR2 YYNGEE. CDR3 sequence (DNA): TGTGCCAGCAGCGGCGAGACAGGGCGGACCGGGGAGCTGTTTTTT. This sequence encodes CASSGETGRTGELFF.

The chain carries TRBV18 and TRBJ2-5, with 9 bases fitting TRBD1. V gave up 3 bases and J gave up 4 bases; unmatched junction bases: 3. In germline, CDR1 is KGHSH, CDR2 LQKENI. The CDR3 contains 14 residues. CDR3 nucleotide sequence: TGTGCCAGCTCACCGGGGACAGGGCGAGAGACCCAGTACTTC. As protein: CASSPGTGRETQYF.

CDR3 amino acids: CATHPSGGQETQYF. The CDR3 region has the DNA TGTGCCACCCATCCTAGCGGGGGGCAAGAGACCCAGTACTTC. The rearrangement links TRBV10-3 to TRBJ2-5, with TRBD2 matching over 11 bases. V dropped 10 bases and J dropped 2; count of bases not matched to a gene: 6. This CDR3 spans 14 amino acids. Germline V CDR1 and CDR2: ENHRY, SYGVKD.

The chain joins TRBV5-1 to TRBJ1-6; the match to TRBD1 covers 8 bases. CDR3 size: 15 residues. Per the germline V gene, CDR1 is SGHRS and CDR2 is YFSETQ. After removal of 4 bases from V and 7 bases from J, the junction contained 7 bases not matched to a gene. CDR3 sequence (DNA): TGCGCCAGCAGCCAACGGGACAGGAACAATTCACCCCTCCACTTT. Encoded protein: CASSQRDRNNSPLHF.

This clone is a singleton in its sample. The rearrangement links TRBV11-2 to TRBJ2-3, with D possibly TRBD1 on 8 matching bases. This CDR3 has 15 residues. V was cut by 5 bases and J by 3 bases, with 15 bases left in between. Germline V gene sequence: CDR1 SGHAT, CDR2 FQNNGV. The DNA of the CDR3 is TGTGCCAGCAGCCAAACAGGGGGGGGGACAGATACGCAGTATTTT. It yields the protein CASSQTGGGTDTQYF.

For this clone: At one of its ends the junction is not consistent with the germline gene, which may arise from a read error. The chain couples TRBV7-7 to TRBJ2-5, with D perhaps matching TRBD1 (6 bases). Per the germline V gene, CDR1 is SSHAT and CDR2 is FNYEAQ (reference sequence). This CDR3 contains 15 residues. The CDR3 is CASSPGPQGQETQYF. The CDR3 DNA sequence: TGTGCTAGCAGCCCCGGCCCCCAGGGGCAAGAGACCCAGTACTTC.

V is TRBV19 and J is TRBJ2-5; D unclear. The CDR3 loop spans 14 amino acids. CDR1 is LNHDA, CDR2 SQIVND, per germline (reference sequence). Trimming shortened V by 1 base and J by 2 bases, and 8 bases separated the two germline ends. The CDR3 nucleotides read TGTGCCAGTAGTATAGGTCACAGACAAGAGACCCAGTACTTC. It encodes CASSIGHRQETQYF.

The CDR3 DNA follows: TGTGCTAGTGGCCGGGGGGTATCCTACGAGCAGTACTTC. It translates to CASGRGVSYEQYF. The chain combines TRBV12-5 with TRBJ2-7; 7 bases fit TRBD2. The CDR3 covers 13 residues. Trimming took 6 bases from V and 1 from J; bases not matched to a gene: 3. The germline V gene encodes CDR1 LGHNT and CDR2 FRNRAP.

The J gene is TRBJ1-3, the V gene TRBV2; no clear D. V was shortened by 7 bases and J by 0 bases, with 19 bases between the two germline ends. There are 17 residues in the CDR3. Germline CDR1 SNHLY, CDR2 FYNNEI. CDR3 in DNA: TGTGCCAGCAATGCACCGGGTCGAATCGGCTCTGGAAACACCATATATTTT. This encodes CASNAPGRIGSGNTIYF.

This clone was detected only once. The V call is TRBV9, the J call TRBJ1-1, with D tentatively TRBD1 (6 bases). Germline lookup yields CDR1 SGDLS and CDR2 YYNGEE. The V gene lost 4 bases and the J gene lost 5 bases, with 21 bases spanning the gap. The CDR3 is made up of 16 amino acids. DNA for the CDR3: TGTGCCAGCAGCCCGGGGGGCAGGGTGGTAGGAACTGAAGCTTTCTTT. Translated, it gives CASSPGGRVVGTEAFF.

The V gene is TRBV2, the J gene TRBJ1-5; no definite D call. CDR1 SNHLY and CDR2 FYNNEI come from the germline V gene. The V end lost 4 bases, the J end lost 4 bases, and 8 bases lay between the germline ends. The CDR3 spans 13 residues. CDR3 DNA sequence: TGTGCCAGCAGTGGAAATACAAATCAGCCCCAGCATTTT. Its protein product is CASSGNTNQPQHF.

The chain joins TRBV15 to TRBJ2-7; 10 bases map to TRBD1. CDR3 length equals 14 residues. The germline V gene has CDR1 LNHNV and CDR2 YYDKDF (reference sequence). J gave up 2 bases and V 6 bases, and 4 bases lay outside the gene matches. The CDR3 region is CATRGTGVPYEQYF. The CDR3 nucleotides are TGTGCCACCAGGGGGACAGGGGTCCCCTACGAGCAGTACTTC.

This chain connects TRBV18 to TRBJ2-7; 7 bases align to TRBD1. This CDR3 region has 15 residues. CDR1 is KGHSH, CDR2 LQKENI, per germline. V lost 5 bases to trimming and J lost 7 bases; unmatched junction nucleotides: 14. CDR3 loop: CASSERDQGVREQYF. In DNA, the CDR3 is TGTGCCAGCTCAGAGCGAGACCAGGGGGTAAGAGAGCAGTACTTC.

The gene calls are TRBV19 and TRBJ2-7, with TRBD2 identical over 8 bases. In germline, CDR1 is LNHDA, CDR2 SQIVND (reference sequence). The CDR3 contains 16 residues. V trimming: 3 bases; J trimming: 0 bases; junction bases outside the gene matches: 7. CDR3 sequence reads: CASSIGGGSSSYEQYF. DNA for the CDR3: TGTGCCAGTAGTATCGGCGGGGGGAGTAGCTCCTACGAGCAGTACTTC.

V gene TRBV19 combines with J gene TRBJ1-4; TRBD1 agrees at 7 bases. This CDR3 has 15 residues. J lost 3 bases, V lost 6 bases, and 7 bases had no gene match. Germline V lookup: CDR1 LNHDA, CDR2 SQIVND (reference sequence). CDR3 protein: CASRSQGTANEKLFF. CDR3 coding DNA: TGTGCCAGTAGATCACAGGGGACTGCTAATGAAAAACTGTTTTTT. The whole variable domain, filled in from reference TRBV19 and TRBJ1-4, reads DGGITQSPKYLFRKEGQNVTLSCEQNLNHDAMYWYRQDPGQGLRLIYYSQIVNDFQKGDIAEGYSVSREKKESFPLTVTSAQKNPTAFYLCASRSQGTANEKLFFGSGTQLSVL.

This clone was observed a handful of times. The CDR3 reads CASSLGQNTEAFF. For the CDR3, the DNA is TGTGCCAGCAGCTTAGGACAGAACACTGAAGCTTTCTTT. The V gene is TRBV7-3, the J gene TRBJ1-1; the D gene is possibly TRBD1 (5 bases). Trimming stripped 2 bases from V and 1 base from J, with 5 bases between. The CDR3 is made up of 13 amino acids. The germline gives CDR1 SGHTA, CDR2 FQGTGA.

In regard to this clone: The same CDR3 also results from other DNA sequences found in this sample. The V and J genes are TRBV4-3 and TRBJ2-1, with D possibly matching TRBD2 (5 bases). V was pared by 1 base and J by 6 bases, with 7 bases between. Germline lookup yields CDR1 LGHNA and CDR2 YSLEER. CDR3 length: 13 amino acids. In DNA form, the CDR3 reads TGCGCCAGCAGCCAAGGGACTGGCAATGAGCAGTTCTTC. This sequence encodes CASSQGTGNEQFF.

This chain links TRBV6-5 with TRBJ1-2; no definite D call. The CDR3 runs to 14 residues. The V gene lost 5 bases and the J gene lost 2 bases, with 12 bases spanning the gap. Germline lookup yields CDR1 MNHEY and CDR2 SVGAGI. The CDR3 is CASSEPGGNYGYTF. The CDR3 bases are TGTGCCAGCAGTGAACCGGGCGGGAACTATGGCTACACCTTC.

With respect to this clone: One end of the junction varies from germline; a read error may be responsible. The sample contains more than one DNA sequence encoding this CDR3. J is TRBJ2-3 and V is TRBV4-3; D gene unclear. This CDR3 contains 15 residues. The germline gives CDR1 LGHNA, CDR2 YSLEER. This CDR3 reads CASSQDGQYTDTQYF. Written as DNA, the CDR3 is TGCGCCAGCAGCCAAGACGGTCAATATACAGATACGCAATATTTT.

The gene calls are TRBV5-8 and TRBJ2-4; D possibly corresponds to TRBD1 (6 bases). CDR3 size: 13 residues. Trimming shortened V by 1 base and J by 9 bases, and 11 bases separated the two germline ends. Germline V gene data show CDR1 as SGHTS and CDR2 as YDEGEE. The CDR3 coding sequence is TGTGCCAGCAGCTTGCACAGGGATGGCATTCAGTACTTC. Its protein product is CASSLHRDGIQYF. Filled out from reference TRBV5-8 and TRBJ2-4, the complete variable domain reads EAGVTQSPTHLIKTRGQQATLRCSPISGHTSVYWYQQALGLGLQFLLWYDEGEERNRGNFPPRFSGRQFPNYSSELNVNALELEDSALYLCASSLHRDGIQYFGAGTRLSVL.

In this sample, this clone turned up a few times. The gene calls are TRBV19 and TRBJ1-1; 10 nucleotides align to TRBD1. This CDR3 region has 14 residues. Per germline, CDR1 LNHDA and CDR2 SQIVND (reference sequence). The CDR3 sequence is CAAGTGAGNTEAFF. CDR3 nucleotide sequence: TGTGCGGCCGGGACAGGGGCCGGGAACACTGAAGCTTTCTTT.

This CDR3 is CSVGWTQGGGNTIYF. Here the CDR3 DNA reads TGCAGCGTTGGTTGGACCCAGGGGGGTGGAAACACCATATATTTT. The J gene is TRBJ1-3, the V gene TRBV29-1; TRBD1 aligns across 7 bases. Germline loops: CDR1 SQVTM, CDR2 ANQGSEA. CDR3 length: 15 amino acids. V lost 4 bases to trimming and J lost 3 bases; unmatched junction nucleotides: 9.

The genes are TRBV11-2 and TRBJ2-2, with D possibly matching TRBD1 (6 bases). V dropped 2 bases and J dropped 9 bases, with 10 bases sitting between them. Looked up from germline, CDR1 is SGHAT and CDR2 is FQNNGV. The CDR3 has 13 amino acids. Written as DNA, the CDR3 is TGTGCCAGCAGCTTAAACCGGGACAGGGAGCTGTTTTTT. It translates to CASSLNRDRELFF.

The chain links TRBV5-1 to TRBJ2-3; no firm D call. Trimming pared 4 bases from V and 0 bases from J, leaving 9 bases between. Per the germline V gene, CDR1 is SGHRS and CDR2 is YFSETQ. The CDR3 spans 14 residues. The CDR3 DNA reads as TGCGCCAGCAGCGGGCGTGCTAGCACAGATACGCAGTATTTT. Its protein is CASSGRASTDTQYF.

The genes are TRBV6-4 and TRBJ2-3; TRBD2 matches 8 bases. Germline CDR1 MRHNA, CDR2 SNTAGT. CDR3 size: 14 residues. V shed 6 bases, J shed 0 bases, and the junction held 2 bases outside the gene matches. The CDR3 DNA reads TGTGCCAGCAGACTAGCGGAAAGCACAGATACGCAGTATTTT. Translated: CASRLAESTDTQYF.